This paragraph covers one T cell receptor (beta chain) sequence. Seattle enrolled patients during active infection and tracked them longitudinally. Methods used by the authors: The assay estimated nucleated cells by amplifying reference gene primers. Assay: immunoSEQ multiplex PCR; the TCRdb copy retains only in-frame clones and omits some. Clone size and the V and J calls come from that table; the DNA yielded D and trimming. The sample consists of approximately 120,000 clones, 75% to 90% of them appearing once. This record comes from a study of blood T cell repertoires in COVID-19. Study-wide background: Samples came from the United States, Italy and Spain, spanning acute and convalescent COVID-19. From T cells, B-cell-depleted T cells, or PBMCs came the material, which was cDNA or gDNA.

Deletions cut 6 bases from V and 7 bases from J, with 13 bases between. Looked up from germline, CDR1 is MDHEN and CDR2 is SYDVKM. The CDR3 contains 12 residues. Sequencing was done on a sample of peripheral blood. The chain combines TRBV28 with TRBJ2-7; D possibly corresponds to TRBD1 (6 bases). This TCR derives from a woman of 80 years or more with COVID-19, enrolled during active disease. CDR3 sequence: CASRRTVGEQYF. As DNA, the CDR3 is TGTGCCAGCAGACGGACAGTAGGAGAGCAGTACTTC.